The 31 T cell receptor beta chains reported below all come from one sample, sequenced in a study of blood T cell repertoires in COVID-19. Only in-frame clones appear in the TCRdb table, and some are missing; sequencing was by immunoSEQ multiplex PCR. The sample yields 85,000 or so clones, around 96% seen once. The specimen sequenced was peripheral blood. These receptors came from a human donor with active COVID-19. The donor label of this sample is uncertain.

This chain joins TRBV18 and TRBJ2-5; 8 bases align to TRBD2. V dropped 3 bases and J dropped 4; count of bases not matched to a gene: 4. CDR3 size: 14 residues. Germline CDR1 is KGHSH and CDR2 is LQKENI. The CDR3 loop is CASSPDAGGETQYF. CDR3 sequence (DNA): TGTGCCAGCTCACCGGATGCGGGGGGAGAGACCCAGTACTTC.

This clone was picked up one time. The genes are TRBV15 and TRBJ2-2; 7 positions match TRBD2. The CDR3 is 13 residues long. The V gene end was trimmed by 6 bases and the J gene end by 7 bases; junction bases not matched to a gene: 5. CDR1 LNHNV and CDR2 YYDKDF come from the germline V gene (reference sequence). This chain's CDR3 is CATRTRESGELFF. The CDR3 nucleotides are TGTGCCACCAGGACGCGGGAGAGCGGGGAGCTGTTTTTT.

The V call is TRBV5-1, the J call TRBJ2-5; TRBD2 matches 9 bases. CDR3 length: 17 amino acids. Trimming at V came to 3 bases and at J to 2 bases, leaving 11 bases not matched to a gene. Germline CDR1 is SGHRS and CDR2 is YFSETQ. CDR3 nucleotide sequence: TGCGCCAGCAGCTCCCCCCCGCGGGAGGGCCGGCAAGAGACCCAGTACTTC. Residues: CASSSPPREGRQETQYF.

The chain has TRBV11-3 and TRBJ1-6; D unclear. V was pared by 5 bases and J by 9 bases, with 14 bases between. Germline V gene lookup returns CDR1 SGHNT and CDR2 YENEEA. The CDR3 is 14 residues long. The CDR3 reads CASSPRAGASPLHF. The CDR3 bases are TGTGCCAGCAGCCCTCGTGCGGGTGCTTCACCCCTCCACTTT.

The chain has TRBV6-5 and TRBJ1-3, with D hard to call. This CDR3 spans 15 amino acids. Germline V gene lookup returns CDR1 MNHEY and CDR2 SVGAGI. V lost 0 bases to trimming and J lost 4 bases, with 10 bases between them. The CDR3 here is CASSYSTGKGNTIYF. In nucleotides, the CDR3 is TGTGCCAGCAGTTACTCAACGGGGAAGGGAAACACCATATATTTT.

The J gene is TRBJ1-1, the V gene TRBV7-9; no firm D call. CDR3 length: 13 residues. V lost 5 bases, J lost 7 bases, and 14 bases lay in between. The germline gives CDR1 SEHNR, CDR2 FQNEAQ (reference sequence). The CDR3 reads CASSPSSGNEAFF. In nucleotides, the CDR3 is TGTGCCAGCAGCCCGAGCTCGGGGAATGAAGCTTTCTTT. The complete variable domain, with remaining parts taken from reference TRBV7-9 and TRBJ1-1, reads DTGVSQNPRHKITKRGQNVTFRCDPISEHNRLYWYRQTLGQGPEFLTYFQNEAQLEKSRLLSDRFSAERPKGSFSTLEIQRTEQGDSAMYLCASSPSSGNEAFFGQGTRLTVV.

The rearrangement uses TRBV5-1 and TRBJ1-2, with D possibly being TRBD1 (5 bases). The ends were cut back, 5 bases at V and 2 bases at J, with 13 bases in the middle. The CDR3 is 14 amino acids. The germline gives CDR1 SGHRS, CDR2 YFSETQ. The CDR3 region is CASRPGGTNYGYTF. Here the CDR3 DNA reads TGCGCCAGCAGACCCGGGGGGACGAACTATGGCTACACCTTC.

The chain uses TRBV5-1 and TRBJ2-5; TRBD2 aligns across 10 bases. The CDR3 is 16 residues long. In germline, CDR1 is SGHRS, CDR2 YFSETQ. With V trimmed by 0 bases and J by 7 bases, 9 bases remained unmatched. The CDR3 region has the DNA TGCGCCAGCAGCTTGGCTAGCGGGGGCCCCGGTGGGACCCAGTACTTC. Protein sequence: CASSLASGGPGGTQYF.

This chain uses TRBV29-1 with TRBJ1-1, with D tentatively TRBD1 (5 bases). Germline V gene lookup returns CDR1 SQVTM and CDR2 ANQGSEA. The CDR3 is 14 residues long. Trimming cost V 0 bases and J 4 bases, with 12 bases left between them. The CDR3 loop is CSVEDQGWSTEAFF. Written as DNA, the CDR3 is TGCAGCGTTGAAGATCAGGGATGGAGCACTGAAGCTTTCTTT.

This rearrangement joins TRBV19 to TRBJ2-1, with TRBD2 identical over 15 bases. The junction had 2 bases not matched to a gene; V was cut back by 4 bases and J by 7 bases. Germline assignment: CDR1 LNHDA and CDR2 SQIVND (reference sequence). The CDR3 has 15 amino acids. CDR3 bases: TGTGCCAGTAGTAGGACTAGCGGGGGGGAAAATGAGCAGTTCTTC. Its protein product is CASSRTSGGENEQFF.

The V call is TRBV6-5, the J call TRBJ2-2; D not resolved. V was cut by 7 bases and J by 1 base, with 7 bases left in between. Germline CDR1 is MNHEY and CDR2 is SVGAGI. The CDR3 length is 13 residues. This chain's CDR3 is CASTRLNTGELFF. CDR3 sequence (DNA): TGTGCCAGCACTCGGTTGAACACCGGGGAGCTGTTTTTT.

The chain uses TRBV27 and TRBJ2-1; 8 positions match TRBD2. Germline CDR1 and CDR2: MNHEY and SMNVEV (reference sequence). The length of the CDR3 is 16 residues. Trimming at V came to 5 bases and at J to 0 bases, leaving 6 bases not matched to a gene. CDR3 loop: CASSPESGSSYNEQFF. The CDR3 bases are TGTGCCAGCAGTCCAGAGAGCGGGAGCTCCTACAATGAGCAGTTCTTC.

The chain links TRBV5-1 to TRBJ2-2; 8 bases line up with TRBD1. Germline V gene lookup returns CDR1 SGHRS and CDR2 YFSETQ. Germline trimming cut 1 base from V and 5 bases from J; bases unmatched to any gene: 4. The CDR3 runs 15 residues. Here the CDR3 DNA reads TGCGCCAGCAGCTTGAGACAGGGGCATACCGGGGAGCTGTTTTTT. Amino acids: CASSLRQGHTGELFF.

This chain joins TRBV6-2 or TRBV6-3 and TRBJ2-3; 10 bases fit TRBD2. The CDR3 runs 18 residues. J lost 2 bases, V lost 2 bases, and 10 bases had no gene match. From germline, CDR1 is MNHEY and CDR2 SVGEGT. CDR3 protein: CASSYELAGEWNTDTQYF. Here the CDR3 DNA reads TGTGCCAGCAGTTACGAGCTAGCGGGAGAATGGAACACAGATACGCAGTATTTT.

The chain employs TRBV11-2 and TRBJ2-7; D is perhaps TRBD2 (5 bases). V was clipped by 5 bases and J by 7 bases, with 15 bases between them. CDR1 is SGHAT, CDR2 FQNNGV, per germline. The CDR3 is 13 amino acids. The CDR3 spells CASSEMGAGEQYF. CDR3 DNA: TGTGCCAGCAGCGAGATGGGAGCCGGAGAGCAGTACTTC.

The genes are TRBV2 and TRBJ2-3, with D maybe TRBD1 (6 bases). This CDR3 region has 19 residues. V dropped 5 bases and J dropped 2 bases, with 26 bases sitting between them. The germline V gene encodes CDR1 SNHLY and CDR2 FYNNEI. The CDR3 coding sequence is TGTGCCAGCAGTAGTTCCCGGGACACTTTGCACAGAGACACAGATACGCAGTATTTT. This codes for CASSSSRDTLHRDTDTQYF.

Comment on this clone: One end of the junction does not line up with germline, which may come from a read error. V usage is TRBV7-7 and J usage is TRBJ2-5; possible D gene TRBD1, 7 bases. The CDR3 has 14 amino acids. Germline CDR1 and CDR2: SSHAT and FNYEAQ (reference sequence). CDR3 protein: CASSFQGGTETQYF. As DNA, the CDR3 is TGTGCTAGCAGCTTCCAGGGGGGCACAGAGACCCAGTACTTC.

The gene calls are TRBV20-1 and TRBJ1-1; no reliable D call. CDR1 DFQATT and CDR2 SNEGSKA come from the germline V gene (reference sequence). V shed 3 bases and J shed 4 bases, with 9 bases lying between them. This CDR3 has 12 residues. This chain's CDR3 is CSASSGSTEAFF. CDR3 DNA: TGCAGTGCTAGTTCGGGGAGCACTGAAGCTTTCTTT.

The chain recombines TRBV7-2 with TRBJ1-2; no clear D gene. CDR3 length: 16 amino acids. Trimming shortened V by 1 base and J by 4 bases, and 16 bases separated the two germline ends. Germline CDR1 is SGHTA and CDR2 is FQGNSA. The chain's CDR3 is CASSLGWASSRYGYTF. As DNA, the CDR3 is TGTGCCAGCAGCTTAGGGTGGGCCTCCAGTCGCTATGGCTACACCTTC.

Remarks on this clone: At one end the junction does not follow the germline gene, possibly because of a read error. This chain links TRBV25-1 with TRBJ1-2; D may be TRBD1 (5 bases). This CDR3 is 13 amino acids long. CDR1 is MGHDK, CDR2 SYGVNS, per germline. The CDR3 DNA is TGTGCCACCAGTGGAGCAGGGCGGAGCGGCTACACCTTC. Its translation: CATSGAGRSGYTF.

The chain links TRBV27 to TRBJ1-1; TRBD1 matches at 8 bases. After removal of 5 bases from V and 8 bases from J, the junction contained 7 bases not matched to a gene. CDR1 is MNHEY, CDR2 SMNVEV, per germline (reference sequence). The CDR3 length is 13 residues. CDR3 DNA: TGTGCCAGCAGTATCCGACAGGGGATGGAAGCTTTCTTT. Translation: CASSIRQGMEAFF.

The chain combines TRBV7-2 with TRBJ2-1; 9 bases line up with TRBD2. The CDR3 totals 14 residues. Germline loops: CDR1 SGHTA, CDR2 FQGNSA. The trim removed 7 bases at V and 0 bases at J, leaving 1 base unmatched. The CDR3 nucleotides read TGTGCCAGCAAAGCGGGGGGCTCCTACAATGAGCAGTTCTTC. Encoded protein: CASKAGGSYNEQFF.

This sequence joins TRBV5-8 and TRBJ2-5; no definite D call. The CDR3 is 12 amino acids. The V end was cut by 6 bases, the J end by 5 bases, with 11 bases between. Germline CDR1 and CDR2: SGHTS and YDEGEE. The CDR3 region is CASMKYGETQYF. DNA for the CDR3: TGTGCCAGCATGAAATACGGGGAGACCCAGTACTTC.

This chain connects TRBV10-1 to TRBJ2-3, with D perhaps matching TRBD1 (6 bases). V gave up 8 bases and J gave up 2 bases, with 17 bases separating them. The CDR3 is 15 amino acids. Germline V CDR1 and CDR2: WNHNN, SYGVQD (reference sequence). The CDR3 bases are TGCGCCAGCGGCCCGGACAGACTCCACACAGATACGCAGTATTTT. Its translation is CASGPDRLHTDTQYF.

V usage is TRBV10-3 and J usage is TRBJ1-5, with TRBD1 as a possible D gene (6 bases). Between the trimmed V and J ends, which lost 9 bases and 2 bases, there was a span of 11 bases. The CDR3 extends over 13 amino acids. Germline-derived CDR1 and CDR2 are ENHRY and SYGVKD. This chain's CDR3 is CAIRGGGNQPQHF. In DNA, the CDR3 is TGTGCCATTCGAGGGGGGGGCAATCAGCCCCAGCATTTT.

This sequence joins TRBV7-9 and TRBJ1-5; a possible D gene is TRBD1 (6 bases). This CDR3 is built from 13 residues. CDR1 and CDR2 (germline): SEHNR, FQNEAQ (reference sequence). The V gene lost 8 bases and the J gene lost 7 bases, with 15 bases spanning the gap. For the CDR3, the DNA is TGTGCCAGCGTTGAGGGGGAGAGGCAGCCCCAGCATTTT. As protein: CASVEGERQPQHF.

This sequence joins TRBV9 and TRBJ1-5; 7 bases fit TRBD1. The CDR3 spans 15 residues. In germline, CDR1 is SGDLS, CDR2 YYNGEE. V shed 0 bases and J 3 bases; nucleotides not matched to a gene: 3. The CDR3 bases are TGTGCCAGCAGCGTAGGACAGGGCTTCAATCAGCCCCAGCATTTT. Its translation: CASSVGQGFNQPQHF.

The chain recombines TRBV3-1 (or the pseudogene TRBV3-2) with TRBJ1-2; D ambiguous. The V end lost 0 bases, the J end lost 8 bases, and 19 bases lay between the germline ends. The CDR3 length is 16 residues. Germline loops: CDR1 LGHDT, CDR2 YNNKEL (reference sequence). In nucleotides, the CDR3 is TGTGCCAGCAGCCAAGATATTCAACCCTACGAGCACGGCTACACCTTC. This translates into CASSQDIQPYEHGYTF.

Here the CDR3 DNA reads TGTGCCAGTAGGCGGACAGGGGCGCGGGTGAACACTGAAGCTTTCTTT. Its protein product is CASRRTGARVNTEAFF. The chain is built from TRBV19 and TRBJ1-1; TRBD1 matches 9 bases. Per the germline V gene, CDR1 is LNHDA and CDR2 is SQIVND (reference sequence). Trimming cost V 6 bases and J 0 bases; bases outside gene matches: 8. This CDR3 has 16 amino acids.

The rearrangement links TRBV27 to TRBJ2-3, with D possibly matching TRBD2 (5 bases). V lost 6 bases and J lost 6, with 10 bases in between. Per the germline V gene, CDR1 is MNHEY and CDR2 is SMNVEV (reference sequence). This CDR3 region has 12 residues. In DNA form, the CDR3 reads TGTGCCAGCAGCTCCCGCGGGGATACGCAGTATTTT. It codes for CASSSRGDTQYF.

This clone was observed a few times. V usage is TRBV7-8 and J usage is TRBJ1-1; maybe TRBD1 (6 bases). Trimming shortened V by 2 bases and J by 2 bases, and 12 bases separated the two germline ends. The CDR3 totals 15 residues. CDR1 SGHVS and CDR2 FQNEAQ come from the germline V gene. The CDR3 DNA reads as TGTGCCAGCAGCTTATTCCCCAGGGGAAACACTGAAGCTTTCTTT. It codes for CASSLFPRGNTEAFF.